This T cell receptor (beta chain) was sequenced for a study of T cells after yellow fever vaccination. By 5'RACE template switching, TCR cDNA was produced, with a universal primer site and UMIs added in the process. TCRdb re-analysed the 5' RACE reads in MiXCR, keeping a single row per CDR3 protein. The sample lists approximately 600,000 distinct CDR3 sequences, roughly 12% occurring once. The origin of this receptor is a man aged 30-40 years who received the YFV17D yellow fever vaccine. The sample was PBMCs, taken on the day of the yellow fever booster vaccination.

The CDR3 loop is CASSQVFYREGYNEQFF. For the CDR3, the DNA is TGCGCCAGCAGCCAAGTATTTTATCGGGAGGGATACAATGAGCAGTTCTTC. V is TRBV4-3 and J is TRBJ2-1; the match to TRBD2 covers 8 bases. Germline CDR1 and CDR2: LGHNA and YSLEER. The ends lost 1 base at V and 4 bases at J; junction bases unmatched: 9. The CDR3 extends over 17 amino acids.